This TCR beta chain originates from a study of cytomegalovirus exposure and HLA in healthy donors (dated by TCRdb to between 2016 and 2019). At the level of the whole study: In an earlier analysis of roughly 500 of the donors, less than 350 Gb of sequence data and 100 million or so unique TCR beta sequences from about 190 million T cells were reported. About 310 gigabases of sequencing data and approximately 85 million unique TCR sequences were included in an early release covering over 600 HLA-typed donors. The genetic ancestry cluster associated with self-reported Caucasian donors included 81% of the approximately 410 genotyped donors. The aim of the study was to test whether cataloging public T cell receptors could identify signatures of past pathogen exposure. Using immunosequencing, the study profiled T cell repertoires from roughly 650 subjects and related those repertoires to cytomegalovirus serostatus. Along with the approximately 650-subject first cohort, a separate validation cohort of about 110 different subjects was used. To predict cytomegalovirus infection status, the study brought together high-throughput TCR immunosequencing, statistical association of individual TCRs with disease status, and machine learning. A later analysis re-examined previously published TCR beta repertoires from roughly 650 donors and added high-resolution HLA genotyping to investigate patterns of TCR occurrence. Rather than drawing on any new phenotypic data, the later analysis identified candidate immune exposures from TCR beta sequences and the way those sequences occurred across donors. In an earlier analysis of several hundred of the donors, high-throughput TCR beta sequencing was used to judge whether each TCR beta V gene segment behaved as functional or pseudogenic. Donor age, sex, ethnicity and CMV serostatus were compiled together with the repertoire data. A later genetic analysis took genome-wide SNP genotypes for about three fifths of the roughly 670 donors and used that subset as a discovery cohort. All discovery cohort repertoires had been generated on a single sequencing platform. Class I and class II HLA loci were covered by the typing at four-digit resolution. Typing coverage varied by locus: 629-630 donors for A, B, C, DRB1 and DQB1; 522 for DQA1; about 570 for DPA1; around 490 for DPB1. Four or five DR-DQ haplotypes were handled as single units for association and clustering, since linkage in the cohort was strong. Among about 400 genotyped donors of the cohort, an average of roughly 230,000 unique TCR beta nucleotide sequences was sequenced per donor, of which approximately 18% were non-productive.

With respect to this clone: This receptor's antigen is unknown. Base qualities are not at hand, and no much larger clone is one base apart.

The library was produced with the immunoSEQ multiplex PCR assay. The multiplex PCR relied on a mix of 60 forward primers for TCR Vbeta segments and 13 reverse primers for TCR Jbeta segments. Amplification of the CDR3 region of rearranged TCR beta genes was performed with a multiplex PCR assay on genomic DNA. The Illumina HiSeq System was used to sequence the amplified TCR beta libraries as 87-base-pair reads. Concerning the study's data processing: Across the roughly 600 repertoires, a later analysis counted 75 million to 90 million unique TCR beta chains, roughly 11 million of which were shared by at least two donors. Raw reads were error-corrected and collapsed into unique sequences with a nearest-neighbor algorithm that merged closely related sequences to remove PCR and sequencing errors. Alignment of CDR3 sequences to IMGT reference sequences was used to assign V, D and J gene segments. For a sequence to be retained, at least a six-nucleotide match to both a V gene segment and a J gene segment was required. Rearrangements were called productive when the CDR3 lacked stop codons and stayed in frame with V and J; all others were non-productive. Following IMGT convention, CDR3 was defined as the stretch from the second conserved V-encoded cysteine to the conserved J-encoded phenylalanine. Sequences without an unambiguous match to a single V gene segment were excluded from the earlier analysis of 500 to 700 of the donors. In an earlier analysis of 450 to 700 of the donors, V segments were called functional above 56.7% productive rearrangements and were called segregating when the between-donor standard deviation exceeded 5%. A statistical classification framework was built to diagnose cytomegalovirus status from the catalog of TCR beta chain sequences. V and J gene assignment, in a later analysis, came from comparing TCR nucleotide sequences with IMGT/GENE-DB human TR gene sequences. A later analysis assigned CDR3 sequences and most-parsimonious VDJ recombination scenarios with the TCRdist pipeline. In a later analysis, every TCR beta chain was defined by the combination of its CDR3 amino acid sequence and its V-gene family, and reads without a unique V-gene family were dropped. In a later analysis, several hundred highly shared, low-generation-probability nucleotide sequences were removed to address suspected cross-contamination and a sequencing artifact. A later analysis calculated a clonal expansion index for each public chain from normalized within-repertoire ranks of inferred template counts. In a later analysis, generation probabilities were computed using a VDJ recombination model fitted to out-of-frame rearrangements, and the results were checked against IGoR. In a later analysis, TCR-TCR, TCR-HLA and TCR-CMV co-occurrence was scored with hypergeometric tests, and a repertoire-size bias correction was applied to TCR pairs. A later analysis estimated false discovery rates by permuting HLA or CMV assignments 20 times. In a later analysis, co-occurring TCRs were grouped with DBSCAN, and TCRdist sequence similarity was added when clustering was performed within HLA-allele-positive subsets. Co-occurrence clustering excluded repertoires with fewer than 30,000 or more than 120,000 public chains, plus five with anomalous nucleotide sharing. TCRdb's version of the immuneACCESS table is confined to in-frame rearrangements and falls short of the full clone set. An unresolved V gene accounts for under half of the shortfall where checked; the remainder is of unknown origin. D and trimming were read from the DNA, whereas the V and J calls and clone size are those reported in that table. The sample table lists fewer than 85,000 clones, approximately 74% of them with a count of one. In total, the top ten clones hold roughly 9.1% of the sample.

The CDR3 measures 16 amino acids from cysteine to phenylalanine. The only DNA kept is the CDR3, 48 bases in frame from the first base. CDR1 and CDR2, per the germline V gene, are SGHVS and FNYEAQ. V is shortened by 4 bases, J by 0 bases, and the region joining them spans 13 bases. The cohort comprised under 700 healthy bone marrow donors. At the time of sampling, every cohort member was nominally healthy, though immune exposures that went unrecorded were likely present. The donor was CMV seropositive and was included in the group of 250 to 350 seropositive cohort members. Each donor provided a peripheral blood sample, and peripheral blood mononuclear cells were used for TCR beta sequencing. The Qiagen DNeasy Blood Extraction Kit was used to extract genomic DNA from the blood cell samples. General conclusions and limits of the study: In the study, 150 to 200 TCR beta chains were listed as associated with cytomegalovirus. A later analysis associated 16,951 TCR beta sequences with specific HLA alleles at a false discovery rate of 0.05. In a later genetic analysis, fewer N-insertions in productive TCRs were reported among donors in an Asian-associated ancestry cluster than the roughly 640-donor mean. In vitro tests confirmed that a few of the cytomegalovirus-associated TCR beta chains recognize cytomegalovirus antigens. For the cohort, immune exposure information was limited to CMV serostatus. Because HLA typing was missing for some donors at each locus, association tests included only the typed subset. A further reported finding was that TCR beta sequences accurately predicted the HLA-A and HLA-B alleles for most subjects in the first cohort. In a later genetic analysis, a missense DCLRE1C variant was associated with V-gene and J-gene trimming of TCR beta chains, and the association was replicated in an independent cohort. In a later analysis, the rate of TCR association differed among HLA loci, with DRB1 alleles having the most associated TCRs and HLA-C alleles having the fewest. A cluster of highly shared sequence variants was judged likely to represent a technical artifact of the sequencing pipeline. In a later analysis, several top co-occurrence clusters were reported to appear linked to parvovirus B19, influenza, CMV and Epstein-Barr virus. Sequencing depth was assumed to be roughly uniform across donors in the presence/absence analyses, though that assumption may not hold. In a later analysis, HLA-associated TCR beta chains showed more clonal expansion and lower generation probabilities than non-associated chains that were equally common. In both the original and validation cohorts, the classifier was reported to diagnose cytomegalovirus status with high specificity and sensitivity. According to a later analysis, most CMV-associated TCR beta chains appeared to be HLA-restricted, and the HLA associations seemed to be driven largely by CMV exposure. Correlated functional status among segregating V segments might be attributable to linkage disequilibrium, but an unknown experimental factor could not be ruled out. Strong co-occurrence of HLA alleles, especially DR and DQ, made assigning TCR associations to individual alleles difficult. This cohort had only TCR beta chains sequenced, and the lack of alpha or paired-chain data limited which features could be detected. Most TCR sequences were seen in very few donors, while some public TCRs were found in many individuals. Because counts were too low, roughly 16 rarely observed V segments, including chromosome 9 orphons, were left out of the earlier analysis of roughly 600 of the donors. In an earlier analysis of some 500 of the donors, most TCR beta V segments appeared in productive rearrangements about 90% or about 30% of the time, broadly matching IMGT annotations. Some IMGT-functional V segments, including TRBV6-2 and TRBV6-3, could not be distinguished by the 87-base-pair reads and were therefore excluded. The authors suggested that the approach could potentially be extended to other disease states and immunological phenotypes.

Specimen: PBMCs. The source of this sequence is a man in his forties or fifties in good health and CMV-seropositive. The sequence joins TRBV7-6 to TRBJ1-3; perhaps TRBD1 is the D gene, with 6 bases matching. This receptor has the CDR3 CASSSQGWSSGNTIYF. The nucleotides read TGTGCCAGCAGCTCACAGGGATGGAGCTCTGGAAACACCATATATTTT.